The 19 T cell receptor beta chains reported below all come from one sample, sequenced in a study of blood T cell repertoires in COVID-19. Data came from immunoSEQ multiplex PCR; TCRdb stores just in-frame clones and leaves some out. The table records roughly 200,000 clones, roughly 90% of them present only once. Material: PBMCs or T cells enriched from blood (not recorded which). These receptors came from a woman aged 40 to 49 with acute COVID-19.

The chain uses TRBV9 and TRBJ2-7; TRBD1 aligns across 9 bases. The length of the CDR3 is 15 residues. CDR1 is SGDLS, CDR2 YYNGEE, per germline. V was clipped by 0 bases and J by 6 bases; unmatched bases: 7. The CDR3 sequence: CASSVDLGQGREQYF. The CDR3 DNA reads TGTGCCAGCAGCGTAGATTTGGGACAGGGTCGCGAGCAGTACTTC.

V gene TRBV9 combines with J gene TRBJ2-1; 11 bases match TRBD2. Trimming cost V 3 bases and J 7 bases; bases outside gene matches: 3. The V gene's germline CDR1 is SGDLS and CDR2 YYNGEE. This CDR3 region has 14 residues. The CDR3 coding sequence is TGTGCCAGCAGCGCTAGCGGGGGGCAGAATGAGCAGTTCTTC. This codes for CASSASGGQNEQFF.

This sequence joins TRBV6-5 and TRBJ1-5; D call uncertain. The CDR3 extends over 13 amino acids. Trimming pared 6 bases from V and 1 base from J, leaving 7 bases between. Germline V gene sequence: CDR1 MNHEY, CDR2 SVGAGI. The CDR3 DNA sequence: TGTGCCAGCAGCCCCGTAAGCAATCAGCCCCAGCATTTT. Translation gives CASSPVSNQPQHF.

In DNA form, the CDR3 reads TGTGCCAGCGGCGGGACCGAAATGAACACTGAAGCTTTCTTT. Encoded protein: CASGGTEMNTEAFF. This chain connects TRBV3-1 (or the pseudogene TRBV3-2) to TRBJ1-1; D might be TRBD1 (5 bases). The CDR3 loop spans 14 amino acids. In germline, CDR1 is LGHDT, CDR2 YNNKEL (reference sequence). The V gene lost 8 bases and the J gene lost 0 bases, with 13 bases spanning the gap.

The chain employs TRBV7-2 and TRBJ1-1; 9 bases line up with TRBD1. CDR1 is SGHTA and CDR2 is FQGNSA in the germline V gene. Losses at the gene ends were 1 base for V and 2 bases for J; bases not matched to a gene: 5. The CDR3 has 16 residues. In nucleotides, the CDR3 is TGTGCCAGCAGCTTAGTGACAGGGGGGGTCAACACTGAAGCTTTCTTT. The encoded protein is CASSLVTGGVNTEAFF.

The chain has TRBV7-2 and TRBJ1-2; D possibly corresponds to TRBD1 (5 bases). Germline CDR1 is SGHTA and CDR2 is FQGNSA. The CDR3 is 15 residues long. Between the trimmed V and J ends, which lost 5 bases and 5 bases, there was a span of 18 bases. CDR3 DNA sequence: TGTGCCAGCAGCGACCCCCGGCAGGGATGGTATGGCTACACCTTC. This gives the protein CASSDPRQGWYGYTF.

This clone was seen more than once but under ten times. The chain links TRBV3-1 (or the pseudogene TRBV3-2) to TRBJ1-1; tentatively, D is TRBD1 (6 bases). The CDR3 totals 16 residues. Trimming removed 0 bases from V and 0 bases from J, with 11 bases in between. The germline V gene has CDR1 LGHDT and CDR2 YNNKEL (reference sequence). CDR3 region: CASSQEDGTMNTEAFF. The CDR3 region has the DNA TGTGCCAGCAGCCAAGAAGATGGGACAATGAACACTGAAGCTTTCTTT.

This rearrangement joins TRBV5-6 to TRBJ1-3; D is unresolved. Germline assignment: CDR1 SGHDT and CDR2 YYEEEE. V shed 2 bases and J shed 4 bases, with 16 bases lying between them. CDR3 length: 16 residues. The CDR3 DNA reads as TGTGCCAGCAGCTTCTATTCCCGGGAATCCGGAAACACCATATATTTT. Encoded protein: CASSFYSRESGNTIYF.

The chain has TRBV3-1 (or the pseudogene TRBV3-2) and TRBJ1-1; D is perhaps TRBD1 (5 bases). From germline, CDR1 is LGHDT and CDR2 YNNKEL (reference sequence). V was trimmed by 0 bases and J by 4 bases, leaving 15 bases between them. CDR3 length: 16 residues. The CDR3 bases are TGTGCCAGCAGCCAAGAGGGTCAGGGTATTATCACTGAAGCTTTCTTT. The encoded protein is CASSQEGQGIITEAFF.

The chain links TRBV6-5 to TRBJ1-2, with 11 bases matching TRBD1. Germline CDR1 MNHEY, CDR2 SVGAGI. The CDR3 contains 16 residues. V lost 0 bases, J lost 7 bases, and 7 bases stayed unmatched. In DNA, the CDR3 is TGTGCCAGCAGTTACTCACCCGGGACAGGGGGTAGTGGCTACACCTTC. Translated: CASSYSPGTGGSGYTF.

This clone turned up a few times. The chain uses TRBV19 and TRBJ1-1; 7 bases are shared with TRBD1. V gave up 8 bases and J gave up 1 base; unmatched junction bases: 10. The CDR3 loop spans 15 amino acids. Germline V gene data show CDR1 as LNHDA and CDR2 as SQIVND (reference sequence). The CDR3 coding sequence is TGTGCCAGTCAACAGGGGCAGGGGCGGAACACTGAAGCTTTCTTT. Translation: CASQQGQGRNTEAFF.

The V call is TRBV11-2, the J call TRBJ1-5, with 9 bases aligning to TRBD1. The V and J ends lost 4 bases and 6 bases, in that order; junction bases with no gene match: 7. The CDR3 extends over 15 amino acids. Germline V gene lookup returns CDR1 SGHAT and CDR2 FQNNGV. CDR3 bases: TGTGCCAGCAGCTGGAGGACAGGGGAAGGTCAGCCCCAGCATTTT. Its translation is CASSWRTGEGQPQHF.

CDR3 sequence: CASSSTPQETQYF. DNA of the CDR3: TGTGCCAGCAGTTCCACTCCCCAAGAGACCCAGTACTTC. The chain links TRBV6-2 or TRBV6-3 to TRBJ2-5; D not resolved. The CDR3 is 13 residues long. CDR1 is MNHEY and CDR2 is SVGEGT in the germline V gene. The V end was cut by 4 bases, the J end by 1 base, with 7 bases between.

The V and J genes are TRBV19 and TRBJ1-5; perhaps TRBD1 as D (5 bases). Germline V gene sequence: CDR1 LNHDA, CDR2 SQIVND (reference sequence). V lost 5 bases to trimming and J lost 7 bases, with 12 bases between them. The CDR3 has 13 amino acids. CDR3 loop: CASSDRTFQPQHF. The CDR3 DNA reads TGTGCCAGTAGTGACCGGACATTCCAGCCCCAGCATTTT. Drawing the rest from reference TRBV19 and TRBJ1-5, the complete variable domain is DGGITQSPKYLFRKEGQNVTLSCEQNLNHDAMYWYRQDPGQGLRLIYYSQIVNDFQKGDIAEGYSVSREKKESFPLTVTSAQKNPTAFYLCASSDRTFQPQHFGDGTRLSIL.

The rearrangement links TRBV7-6 to TRBJ2-1; 9 bases are a match to TRBD2. CDR1 SGHVS and CDR2 FNYEAQ come from the germline V gene. The V and J ends lost 5 bases and 3 bases, in that order; junction bases with no gene match: 5. The CDR3 is 15 amino acids. CDR3 residues: CASSPRLADYNEQFF. The CDR3 DNA follows: TGTGCCAGCAGCCCCAGACTAGCGGACTACAATGAGCAGTTCTTC.

The J gene is TRBJ2-2, the V gene TRBV9; TRBD1 agrees at 7 bases. This CDR3 is 15 amino acids long. CDR1 and CDR2 from the germline V gene are SGDLS and YYNGEE. V lost 3 bases and J lost 6; bases outside the gene matches: 8. The CDR3 DNA reads as TGTGCCAGCAGCGCTAGACAGGGAACTTCCGGGGAGCTGTTTTTT. Translated, it gives CASSARQGTSGELFF.

The V call is TRBV2, the J call TRBJ1-5, with D uncertain. V lost 6 bases and J 1 base, leaving 10 bases between the germline ends. The CDR3 spans 14 residues. CDR1 is SNHLY and CDR2 is FYNNEI in the germline V gene. The CDR3 loop is CASRAQWSNQPQHF. The CDR3 DNA reads as TGTGCCAGCAGAGCACAGTGGAGCAATCAGCCCCAGCATTTT.

The chain combines TRBV19 with TRBJ1-4; D ambiguous. The CDR3 loop spans 16 amino acids. V shed 4 bases and J shed 8 bases, with 20 bases lying between them. In germline, CDR1 is LNHDA, CDR2 SQIVND (reference sequence). CDR3 region: CASSTDGGGFGEKLFF. The CDR3 nucleotides are TGTGCCAGTAGTACCGACGGTGGAGGGTTTGGGGAAAAACTGTTTTTT.

The DNA for the CDR3 is TGTGCCAGCAGCCTTCCTCGGACAGGTTTGAACACTGAAGCTTTCTTT. As protein: CASSLPRTGLNTEAFF. The genes are TRBV5-6 and TRBJ1-1; 7 nucleotides match TRBD1. V trimming: 4 bases; J trimming: 0 bases; junction bases outside the gene matches: 9. There are 16 residues in the CDR3. The V gene's germline CDR1 is SGHDT and CDR2 YYEEEE.